Shown below are 25 T cell receptor beta chains from a single sample sequenced in a study of cytomegalovirus exposure and HLA in healthy donors. PCR involved 60 Vbeta and 13 Jbeta primers. Sequencing was performed with immunoSEQ multiplex PCR; in TCRdb, only in-frame clones are kept and a portion is missing. The sample lists tens of thousands of clones, around 86% occurring once. The sequenced sample consisted of PBMCs. The receptors stem from a female donor in good health and CMV-seronegative.

This chain connects TRBV7-2 to TRBJ2-2; maybe TRBD2 (5 bases). V was clipped by 3 bases and J by 2 bases, with 13 bases between them. Germline assignment: CDR1 SGHTA and CDR2 FQGNSA. The CDR3 sequence is 16 residues long. The chain's CDR3 is CASSFRPSSNTGELFF. The CDR3 nucleotides read TGTGCCAGCAGCTTTCGTCCTAGCAGCAACACCGGGGAGCTGTTTTTT.

The chain links TRBV9 to TRBJ2-1; 10 bases map to TRBD2. Germline assignment: CDR1 SGDLS and CDR2 YYNGEE. The CDR3 is 15 residues long. V trimming: 4 bases; J trimming: 6 bases; junction bases outside the gene matches: 7. DNA of the CDR3: TGTGCCAGCAGCCCAGCGGGGGGGCCGTTCAATGAGCAGTTCTTC. As protein: CASSPAGGPFNEQFF.

This sequence joins TRBV10-3 and TRBJ1-1, with 10 bases aligning to TRBD1. Germline lookup yields CDR1 ENHRY and CDR2 SYGVKD. The CDR3 loop spans 13 amino acids. Trimming at V came to 6 bases and at J to 5 bases, leaving 3 bases not matched to a gene. The CDR3 loop is CAIRTDRGTEAFF. For the CDR3, the DNA is TGTGCCATCAGAACGGACAGGGGGACTGAAGCTTTCTTT.

The rearrangement joins TRBV9 to TRBJ1-5; D is perhaps TRBD1 (6 bases). CDR1 SGDLS and CDR2 YYNGEE come from the germline V gene. This CDR3 has 15 residues. Trimming pared 0 bases from V and 9 bases from J, leaving 16 bases between. For the CDR3, the DNA is TGTGCCAGCAGCGTAGGGGACACAGCCCGGGGGCCCCAGCATTTT. Amino acids: CASSVGDTARGPQHF.

The chain uses TRBV7-9 and TRBJ2-7, with a possible D match to TRBD1 (5 bases). The V gene's germline CDR1 is SEHNR and CDR2 FQNEAQ (reference sequence). V lost 3 bases and J 4 bases, leaving 7 bases between the germline ends. This CDR3 is 12 amino acids long. The CDR3 spells CASSFGHYEQYF. For the CDR3, the DNA is TGTGCCAGCAGCTTCGGACATTACGAGCAGTACTTC.

The chain is built from TRBV5-6 and TRBJ2-1; D is possibly TRBD1 (6 bases). Trimming stripped 3 bases from V and 8 bases from J, with 12 bases between. CDR1 is SGHDT, CDR2 YYEEEE, per germline. The CDR3 has 13 residues. CDR3 bases: TGTGCCAGCAGCTATGGGGGCCCGGATGAGCAGTTCTTC. Encoded protein: CASSYGGPDEQFF.

The J gene is TRBJ2-1, the V gene TRBV7-3; D not resolved. The germline V gene encodes CDR1 SGHTA and CDR2 FQGTGA. This CDR3 has 15 residues. V was pared by 0 bases and J by 3 bases, with 9 bases between. The CDR3 loop is CASSLTAGVYNEQFF. The CDR3 DNA sequence: TGTGCCAGCAGCTTAACGGCAGGCGTCTACAATGAGCAGTTCTTC.

The rearrangement uses TRBV28 and TRBJ1-1; 8 bases match TRBD1. The CDR3 loop spans 16 amino acids. Germline values: CDR1 MDHEN, CDR2 SYDVKM. V gave up 0 bases and J gave up 0 bases; unmatched junction bases: 3. The DNA of the CDR3 is TGTGCCAGCAGTTTATGGACAGGGGAGATGAACACTGAAGCTTTCTTT. Its protein product is CASSLWTGEMNTEAFF.

This clone showed up just a few times. The chain has TRBV5-4 and TRBJ2-5; 9 positions agree with TRBD2. Germline V CDR1 and CDR2: SGHNT, YYREEE (reference sequence). CDR3 length equals 17 residues. The trim removed 2 bases at V and 2 bases at J, leaving 10 bases unmatched. CDR3 in amino acids: CASSLGPKRGVQETQYF. DNA for the CDR3: TGTGCCAGCAGCTTAGGACCTAAGCGGGGGGTACAAGAGACCCAGTACTTC.

The chain joins TRBV5-1 to TRBJ1-3; 10 nucleotides agree with TRBD1. Per the germline V gene, CDR1 is SGHRS and CDR2 is YFSETQ. The CDR3 runs 17 residues. With 5 bases clipped from V and 2 bases from J, the junction kept 10 bases outside the gene matches. CDR3 in DNA: TGCGCCAGCAGAAGGGGACAGGGGCCCGATACTGGAAACACCATATATTTT. The encoded protein is CASRRGQGPDTGNTIYF.

The rearrangement joins TRBV15 to TRBJ2-2; D not resolved. The V gene lost 1 base and the J gene lost 1 base, with 10 bases spanning the gap. Per the germline V gene, CDR1 is LNHNV and CDR2 is YYDKDF (reference sequence). This CDR3 comprises 16 residues. The CDR3 protein is CATSRALGMNTGELFF. The CDR3, as DNA: TGTGCCACCAGCAGAGCCCTCGGTATGAACACCGGGGAGCTGTTTTTT.

In this sample, this clone turned up once. The chain recombines TRBV7-9 with TRBJ1-1; D is ambiguous. Looked up from germline, CDR1 is SEHNR and CDR2 is FQNEAQ (reference sequence). This CDR3 has 14 residues. Trimming took 7 bases from V and 4 from J, leaving 16 bases between them. CDR3 bases: TGTGCCAGCACCCAGTTCCGGGAAAGCACTGAAGCTTTCTTT. It codes for CASTQFRESTEAFF.

This clone was counted between two and nine times. The J gene is TRBJ1-5, the V gene TRBV19; 9 bases line up with TRBD1. The CDR3 loop spans 15 amino acids. V lost 3 bases, J lost 7 bases, and 7 bases stayed unmatched. CDR1 LNHDA and CDR2 SQIVND come from the germline V gene (reference sequence). The CDR3 sequence is CASSMFLTGGQPQHF. Here the CDR3 DNA reads TGTGCCAGTAGTATGTTCTTGACAGGGGGGCAGCCCCAGCATTTT.

The sample holds one count of this clone. The CDR3 sequence: CASSLRRGWGGNTIYF. The CDR3 DNA reads TGTGCCAGCAGTTTACGGCGGGGGTGGGGTGGAAACACCATATATTTT. The V gene is TRBV27, the J gene TRBJ1-3, with D tentatively TRBD1 (5 bases). Germline lookup yields CDR1 MNHEY and CDR2 SMNVEV (reference sequence). The CDR3 length is 16 residues. The germline V and J ends were trimmed by 2 bases and 3 bases, with 14 bases remaining between them.

The chain couples TRBV5-4 to TRBJ2-1; D is unclear. The CDR3 loop spans 12 amino acids. The germline gives CDR1 SGHNT, CDR2 YYREEE (reference sequence). V was trimmed by 7 bases and J by 4 bases, leaving 9 bases between them. The CDR3 region is CASRRGYNEQFF. The CDR3, as DNA: TGTGCCAGCCGACGAGGTTACAATGAGCAGTTCTTC.

This chain joins TRBV28 and TRBJ1-5; TRBD1 aligns across 9 bases. CDR1 is MDHEN and CDR2 is SYDVKM in the germline V gene. This CDR3 comprises 14 residues. The V and J ends lost 4 bases and 7 bases, in that order; junction bases with no gene match: 5. The CDR3 DNA sequence: TGTGCCAGCAGTTCCCAGACAGGGGGACAGCCCCAGCATTTT. This translates into CASSSQTGGQPQHF. Variable domain in full (rest from reference TRBV28 and TRBJ1-5): DVKVTQSSRYLVKRTGEKVFLECVQDMDHENMFWYRQDPGLGLRLIYFSYDVKMKEKGDIPEGYSVSREKKERFSLILESASTNQTSMYLCASSSQTGGQPQHFGDGTRLSIL.

This clone has a single count. V gene TRBV10-3 combines with J gene TRBJ2-2; TRBD2 aligns across 10 bases. This CDR3 region has 15 residues. CDR1 and CDR2 from the germline V gene are ENHRY and SYGVKD. Germline trimming cut 6 bases from V and 5 bases from J; bases unmatched to any gene: 6. The CDR3 sequence: CAIRRLAGETGELFF. CDR3 coding DNA: TGTGCCATCAGGAGGCTAGCGGGAGAAACCGGGGAGCTGTTTTTT.

The chain employs TRBV27 and TRBJ2-7; perhaps TRBD2 as D (6 bases). Germline V gene sequence: CDR1 MNHEY, CDR2 SMNVEV (reference sequence). The ends were cut back, 2 bases at V and 2 bases at J, with 10 bases in the middle. CDR3 length: 14 residues. Here the CDR3 DNA reads TGTGCCAGCAGTTTAGCAGGGAGGCCCTACGAGCAGTACTTC. Its translation is CASSLAGRPYEQYF.

The chain has TRBV27 and TRBJ2-7; 10 nucleotides match TRBD1. The CDR3 sequence is 19 residues long. Germline V gene sequence: CDR1 MNHEY, CDR2 SMNVEV (reference sequence). V shed 0 bases and J 6 bases; nucleotides not matched to a gene: 17. The CDR3: CASSLSKTGGAGVPSEQYF. For the CDR3, the DNA is TGTGCCAGCAGTTTATCGAAGACAGGGGGCGCGGGAGTCCCCAGCGAGCAGTACTTC.

This rearrangement joins TRBV6-5 to TRBJ2-3; D perhaps matches TRBD1 (5 bases). Germline V gene data show CDR1 as MNHEY and CDR2 as SVGAGI. The CDR3 covers 14 residues. Trimming took off 0 bases at V and 2 bases at J, with 6 bases between the two ends. The chain's CDR3 is CASSYSQVTDTQYF. The CDR3 region has the DNA TGTGCCAGCAGTTACTCACAGGTCACAGATACGCAGTATTTT.

V and J are TRBV19 and TRBJ2-5; D perhaps matches TRBD1 (5 bases). This CDR3 contains 13 residues. Trimming cost V 6 bases and J 4 bases, with 12 bases left between them. CDR1 and CDR2 (germline): LNHDA, SQIVND (reference sequence). In nucleotides, the CDR3 is TGTGCCAGTAGGCGTCCAGGGCTAGAGACCCAGTACTTC. It translates to CASRRPGLETQYF.

This clone was observed once. This sequence joins TRBV4-1 and TRBJ1-5; 7 nucleotides align to TRBD1. This CDR3 has 14 residues. J gave up 11 bases and V 2 bases, and 9 bases lay outside the gene matches. Germline V CDR1 and CDR2: MGHRA, YSYEKL. The CDR3 is CASSQQGQATAQHF. The CDR3, as DNA: TGCGCCAGCAGCCAACAAGGACAGGCCACAGCCCAGCATTTT.

The V gene is TRBV28, the J gene TRBJ2-7, with 9 bases matching TRBD1. Germline CDR1 reads MDHEN; CDR2 reads SYDVKM. This CDR3 spans 15 amino acids. V gave up 5 bases and J gave up 0 bases; unmatched junction bases: 5. CDR3 in amino acids: CASSTQGAGSYEQYF. In nucleotides, the CDR3 is TGTGCCAGCAGTACACAGGGGGCCGGCTCCTACGAGCAGTACTTC.

This chain connects TRBV4-2 to TRBJ2-5; 16 positions match TRBD2. The J segment lost 2 bases and the V segment lost 3 bases, leaving 0 bases of the junction unmatched. CDR1 is LGHNA, CDR2 YNFKEQ, per germline. CDR3 length equals 16 residues. The CDR3 DNA sequence: TGTGCCAGCAGCCAGGGACTAGCGGGAGGGCAAGAGACCCAGTACTTC. Its translation: CASSQGLAGGQETQYF.

The chain combines TRBV5-6 with TRBJ2-1; 8 bases are shared with TRBD1. This CDR3 region has 14 residues. V trimming: 4 bases; J trimming: 6 bases; junction bases outside the gene matches: 6. Germline-derived CDR1 and CDR2 are SGHDT and YYEEEE. CDR3 bases: TGTGCCAGCAGCCTACCGGGACAGGCCAATGAGCAGTTCTTC. Its protein product is CASSLPGQANEQFF.